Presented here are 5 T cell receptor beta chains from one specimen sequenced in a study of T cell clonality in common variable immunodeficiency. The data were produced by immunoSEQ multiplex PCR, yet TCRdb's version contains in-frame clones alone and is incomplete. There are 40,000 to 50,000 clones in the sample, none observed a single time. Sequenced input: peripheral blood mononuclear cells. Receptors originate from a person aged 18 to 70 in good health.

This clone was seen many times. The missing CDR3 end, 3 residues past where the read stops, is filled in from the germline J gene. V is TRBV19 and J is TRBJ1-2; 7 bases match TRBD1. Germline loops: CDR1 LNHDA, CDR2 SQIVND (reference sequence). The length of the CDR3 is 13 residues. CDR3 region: CASSRDSTTGYTF. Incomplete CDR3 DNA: TGTGCCAGTAGTAGGGACAGTACTACGGGC.

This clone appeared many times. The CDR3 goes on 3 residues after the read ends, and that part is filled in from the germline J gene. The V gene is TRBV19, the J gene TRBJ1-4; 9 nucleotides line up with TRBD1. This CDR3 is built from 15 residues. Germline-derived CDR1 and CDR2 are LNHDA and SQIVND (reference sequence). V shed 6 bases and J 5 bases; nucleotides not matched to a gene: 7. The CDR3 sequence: CASRSSGTGNEKLFF. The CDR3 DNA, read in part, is TGTGCCAGTAGGAGCTCCGGGACAGGGAATGAAAAA.

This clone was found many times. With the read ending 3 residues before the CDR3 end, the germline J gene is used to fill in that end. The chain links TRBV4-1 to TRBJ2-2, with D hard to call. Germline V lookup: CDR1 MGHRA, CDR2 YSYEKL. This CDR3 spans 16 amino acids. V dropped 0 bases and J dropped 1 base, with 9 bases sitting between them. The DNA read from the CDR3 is TGCGCCAGCAGCCAAGAACCAGACAAGAACACCGGGGAG. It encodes CASSQEPDKNTGE. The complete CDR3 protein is CASSQEPDKNTGELFF.

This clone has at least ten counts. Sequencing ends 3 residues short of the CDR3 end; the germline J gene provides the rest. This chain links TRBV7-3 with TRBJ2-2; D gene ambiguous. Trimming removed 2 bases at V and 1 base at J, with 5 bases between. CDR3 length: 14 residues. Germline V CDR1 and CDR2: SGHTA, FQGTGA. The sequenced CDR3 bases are TGTGCCAGCAGCTTATCGGGGAACACCGGGGAG. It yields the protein CASSLSGNTGE. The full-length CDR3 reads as CASSLSGNTGELFF.

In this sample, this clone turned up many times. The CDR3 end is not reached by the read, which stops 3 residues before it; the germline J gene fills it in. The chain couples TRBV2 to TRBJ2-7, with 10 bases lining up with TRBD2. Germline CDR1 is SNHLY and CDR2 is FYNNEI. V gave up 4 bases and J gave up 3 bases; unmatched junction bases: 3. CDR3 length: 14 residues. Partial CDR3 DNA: TGTGCCAGCAGTGTGAGCGGGGGGGGCTACGAG. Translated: CASSVSGGGYE. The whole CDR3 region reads CASSVSGGGYEQYF.